This section outlines one TCR beta chain sequence together with its context. Its antigen is not known. The junction and the germline gene differ at one end; a read error may be behind it. The CDR3 loop spans 12 amino acids. The table came from immunoSEQ multiplex PCR; TCRdb's copy has only in-frame clones and leaves some out. Altogether some 160,000 clones are present, 81% being singletons, with the ten largest covering roughly 2%. This entry is derived from a study of cytotoxic CD8 clonotypes in ibrutinib-treated CLL. Study results and caveats: Under treatment, the uncommon public clonotypes either contracted or remained stable.

Sample: PBMCs, taken after 12 months of ibrutinib treatment. The sequence was obtained from a human donor with chronic lymphocytic leukemia. This rearrangement joins TRBV6-7 to TRBJ2-2; TRBD2 is a possible D gene (5 bases). TRBV6-7 is given ORF status, its function remaining uncertain. The CDR3 region is CASTAAHRGAVF. The CDR3 DNA sequence: TGTGCCAGCACGGCAGCGCACCGGGGAGCTGTTTTT.